The clone carrying this T cell receptor beta chain has a single count. Germline V lookup: CDR1 LNHDA, CDR2 SQIVND (reference sequence). V trimming: 3 bases; J trimming: 4 bases; junction bases outside the gene matches: 6. This CDR3 has 15 amino acids. Clones were sequenced by immunoSEQ multiplex PCR, and TCRdb holds only the in-frame ones, with some missing. Of under 250,000 clones listed, 84% were seen once; the top ten hold roughly 3%. This specimen comes from a study of blood T cell repertoires in COVID-19. Sequenced input: peripheral blood. The V and J genes are TRBV19 and TRBJ1-1, with 9 bases identical to TRBD1. The receptor comes from a woman in her twenties or thirties who had recovered from COVID-19. CDR3: CASSIGTGRITEAFF. Written as DNA, the CDR3 is TGTGCCAGTAGTATCGGGACAGGGAGGATCACTGAAGCTTTCTTT.